What follows is one T cell receptor beta chain and its context. The antigen is unknown. The CDR3 has 10 residues. V was trimmed by 5 bases and J by 9 bases, leaving 7 bases between them. CDR1 is LNHDA and CDR2 is SQIVND in the germline V gene (reference sequence). Every one of the donors was a Caucasian adult that lived in Nashville, Tennessee. Method: immunoSEQ multiplex PCR; TCRdb's copy keeps in-frame clones and lacks some. The sample has 2.3 million or so clones, approximately 93% seen once. The data stem from a study of shared clonotypes between healthy human individuals. General study points: Naive CD4 clonotypes were shared across several donors at approximately 5.3%.

The clonotype was recovered from a man between 18 and 35 years old in good health. Some clones in this sample may be carry-over from other donors' samples. Sample: naive CD4+ T cells from PBMCs. Subset denoted: CD45RA+ positively selected. The rearrangement links TRBV19 to TRBJ1-2; D ambiguous. The CDR3 region is CASSGASYTF. The CDR3 coding sequence is TGTGCCAGTAGTGGCGCTAGCTACACCTTC.